The present entry profiles one T cell receptor (beta chain) with its context. The target antigen is unknown. This sample stems from a study of Tregs in tolerant kidney transplant recipients. This table comes from immunoSEQ multiplex PCR, and its TCRdb copy is limited to in-frame clones, with some not included. This table has fewer than 5,000 clones, roughly 43% appearing once. CDR3 length equals 12 residues. This chain joins TRBV1 and TRBJ2-6. TRBV1 represents a pseudogene. This sequence originates from a human donor in good health. Sequencing was performed on CD8+ T cells from blood cultured with allogeneic cells. CDR3 sequence reads: CTSRYAANVLTF. The CDR3 DNA is TGCACCAGCAGATATGCGGCCAACGTCCTGACTTTC.